One and the same sample provided the 2 T cell receptor beta chains below, sequenced in a study of cytomegalovirus exposure and HLA in healthy donors. Sequencing used immunoSEQ multiplex PCR; TCRdb keeps in-frame clones, though not all of them. The profile shows 100,000 to 130,000 clones, 70% to 90% of them singletons. Sequencing input: PBMCs. The origin of the receptors is a woman aged 18 to 35 in good health and CMV-seronegative.

For the CDR3, the DNA is TGCAGCGTTGAAGATTCGGGACAGGGCCTCTCCTACGAGCAGTACTTC. It encodes CSVEDSGQGLSYEQYF. V is TRBV29-1 and J is TRBJ2-7, with 9 bases fitting TRBD1. V lost 0 bases and J lost 0; bases outside the gene matches: 6. Germline CDR1 and CDR2: SQVTM and ANQGSEA. The CDR3 runs to 16 residues.

The chain is built from TRBV9 and TRBJ1-1; D not certain. Germline assignment: CDR1 SGDLS and CDR2 YYNGEE. V was shortened by 4 bases and J by 1 base, with 11 bases between the two germline ends. This CDR3 has 14 amino acids. The CDR3: CASSPYSGNTEAFF. The CDR3 DNA reads as TGTGCCAGCAGCCCCTACTCCGGGAACACTGAAGCTTTCTTT.